This paragraph reports one T cell receptor beta chain. The target antigen is unknown. There are 13 residues in the CDR3. The germline V and J ends were trimmed by 5 bases and 3 bases, with 11 bases remaining between them. The germline V gene has CDR1 LNHDA and CDR2 SQIVND (reference sequence). This sample was taken from a study of shared clonotypes between healthy human individuals. Study context: CD4 naive cells filled three plates per donor, CD4 memory three, CD8 naive two and CD8 memory one.

Broader study findings: Generation of non-shared clonotypes was less probable than generation of clonotypes shared by all four donors.

Deep level was the assay's run setting. Using immunoSEQ multiplex PCR, the repertoire was profiled, and TCRdb retains in-frame clones only, with some absent. The sample lists some 790,000 clones; approximately 77% were seen once. Sequenced input: memory CD4+ T cells sorted from blood. Subset here: CD45RA-negative fraction. The chain uses TRBV19 and TRBJ2-7, with D hard to call. This TCR came from a woman under 40 in good health. The chain's CDR3 is CASSGTQSYEQYF. CDR3 DNA sequence: TGTGCCAGTAGTGGTACCCAAAGCTACGAGCAGTACTTC.